This T cell receptor (beta chain) was captured by sequencing in a study of cytomegalovirus exposure and HLA in healthy donors. Turning to the study itself: Roughly 80 million unique TCRs from HLA-typed donors made up an early data release. Study conclusions and caveats: No immune exposure information besides CMV serostatus was available. Researchers reportedly found TCR beta sequences accurately predicted most subjects' HLA-A and HLA-B alleles. Sequencing likely caused a cluster of highly shared sequence variants.

A remark on this clone: Its matching antigen is unknown.

PCR employed 60 Vbeta and 13 Jbeta primers. The method was immunoSEQ multiplex PCR; TCRdb's version includes in-frame clones alone and lacks a portion of them. Seen here are around 160,000 clones, nearly 80% observed once, and the top ten hold approximately 2.9%. The germline V gene encodes CDR1 SNHLY and CDR2 FYNNEI. The J segment lost 4 bases and the V segment lost 2 bases, leaving 1 base of the junction unmatched. The CDR3 runs 14 residues. The origin of this receptor is a man aged 35-49 years in good health and CMV-seropositive. The chain combines TRBV2 with TRBJ1-4; 7 nucleotides agree with TRBD1. The material sequenced was PBMCs. CDR3 sequence reads: CASSEQGGNEKLFF. For the CDR3, the DNA is TGTGCCAGCAGTGAACAGGGGGGTAATGAAAAACTGTTTTTT.